Listed below are T cell receptor beta chains from one sample, sequenced in a study of cytomegalovirus exposure and HLA in healthy donors. Sequencing used immunoSEQ multiplex PCR; TCRdb keeps in-frame clones, though not all of them. This sample has some 140,000 clones, with 86% found just once. The material sequenced was PBMCs. The receptors stem from a man between 18 and 35 years old in good health and CMV-seronegative. Each CDR3 is given with its conserved first and last residue. A D gene is named only where the DNA matches it firmly. For some rows the clone size is stated as once, few or many, or as a class when expanded; others skip it.

DNA,CDR3,size,D,J,V
TGTGCCAGCAGCCCAGGACTAGGCGGGGAGACCCAGTACTTC,CASSPGLGGETQYF,.,TRBD2,TRBJ2-5,TRBV5-4
TGTGCCAGCAGCCATGGACTAGCGGGTGTCACCGGGGAGCTGTTTTTT,CASSHGLAGVTGELFF,.,TRBD2,TRBJ2-2,TRBV14
TGTGCCAGCTCACCCGGGGGAATAGCGGACCTAACCTACGAGCAGTACTTC,CASSPGGIADLTYEQYF,.,.,TRBJ2-7,TRBV18
TGTGCCAGCACCAGGGACAGGAACACTGAAGCTTTCTTT,CASTRDRNTEAFF,.,TRBD1,TRBJ1-1,TRBV6-5
TGCGCCAGCAGCCAAGGGATACAGGGACATGAGGCCAAAAACATTCAGTACTTC,CASSQGIQGHEAKNIQYF,.,.,TRBJ2-4,TRBV4-1
TGTGCCAGCAGTGCCGGACTGGACGAGCAGTACTTC,CASSAGLDEQYF,few,.,TRBJ2-7,TRBV2
TGCGCCAGCAGGAGTTTATGGAGGGCAGAGACCCAGTACTTC,CASRSLWRAETQYF,.,.,TRBJ2-5,TRBV5-1
TGCGCCAGCAGCTCGGGACTTTCCCAATTCACAGATACGCAGTATTTT,CASSSGLSQFTDTQYF,.,.,TRBJ2-3,TRBV5-1
TGTGCCAGCTCACCCAACAGCCGGGACAGTTATGGCTACACCTTC,CASSPNSRDSYGYTF,.,TRBD1,TRBJ1-2,TRBV18
TGTGCCAGCAGCAAACAGGTACAAGAGACCCAGTACTTC,CASSKQVQETQYF,.,.,TRBJ2-5,TRBV7-9
TGTGCCAGCAGTTTATGGAGGGAGGACGAGCAGTACTTC,CASSLWREDEQYF,.,.,TRBJ2-7,TRBV27
TGTGCCAGCAGCTTGTCCCGGACAGGGGACTACGAGCAGTACTTC,CASSLSRTGDYEQYF,.,TRBD1,TRBJ2-7,TRBV11-2
TGCGCCAGCAGCCAAGATGCGGGAAGCTCCTACAATGAGCAGTTCTTC,CASSQDAGSSYNEQFF,.,.,TRBJ2-1,TRBV4-3
TGTGCCAGCAGCGTATTGGGACTAGCTGTTACTAACAATGAGCAGTTCTTC,CASSVLGLAVTNNEQFF,.,TRBD2,TRBJ2-1,TRBV9
TGTGCCATCGGGAACGTGAAAACTAGCGGGTCCTTCTACGAGCAGTACTTC,CAIGNVKTSGSFYEQYF,.,TRBD2,TRBJ2-7,TRBV10-3
TGTGCCAGCAGTGATGCTCTAGCGGGAACCTACGAGCAGTACTTC,CASSDALAGTYEQYF,few,TRBD2,TRBJ2-7,TRBV2
TGTGCCAGCAGTGAAGGGGCTCGCAATGAGCAGTTCTTC,CASSEGARNEQFF,.,.,TRBJ2-1,TRBV25-1
TGTGCCAGCAGTGACGGGAGCTGGGAGGCAGATACGCAGTATTTT,CASSDGSWEADTQYF,.,.,TRBJ2-3,TRBV6-1
TGCGCCAGCAGGCTAACTAGCGGGAGCGCAGATACGCAGTATTTT,CASRLTSGSADTQYF,.,TRBD2,TRBJ2-3,TRBV4-3
TGCACCAGCAGCCATCGGAACAGGGGCGACGAGCAGTACTTC,CTSSHRNRGDEQYF,.,.,TRBJ2-7,TRBV1
TGTGCCAGCAGCCAACAAGAGACCCAGTACTTC,CASSQQETQYF,.,.,TRBJ2-5,TRBV7-9
TGTGCCAGCAGTTACGATCGCGGGGCGAACTATGGCTACACCTTC,CASSYDRGANYGYTF,.,.,TRBJ1-2,TRBV6-5
TGTGCCAGCAGCCCGGGAGTAGGGACGGGAGAGCAGTACTTC,CASSPGVGTGEQYF,.,.,TRBJ2-7,TRBV7-6
TGCGCCAGCAGCTTCAACACGAATCAAGAGACCCAGTACTTC,CASSFNTNQETQYF,.,.,TRBJ2-5,TRBV5-1
TGTGCCAGCAAGGCCTCAGGGGGTACCAACTATGGCTACACCTTC,CASKASGGTNYGYTF,.,TRBD1,TRBJ1-2,TRBV5-6
TGTGCCAGCAGCTTCTATGAGGGGGCGGTTGAAAAACTGTTTTTT,CASSFYEGAVEKLFF,.,TRBD1,TRBJ1-4,TRBV5-4
TGCGCCAGCAGCTTTTACAGGTTCACAGATACGCAGTATTTT,CASSFYRFTDTQYF,.,.,TRBJ2-3,TRBV5-1
TGCGCCAGCAGCCAAGGTCAATCGCAGGGGTATGGCTACACCTTC,CASSQGQSQGYGYTF,.,.,TRBJ1-2,TRBV4-3
TGTGCCAGCAGCCTGGGGACAGGGGCTCGCTACGAGCAGTACTTC,CASSLGTGARYEQYF,once,TRBD1,TRBJ2-7,TRBV5-4
TGTGCCAGCGGGACTAGCGGGGGTAAGGCAGATACGCAGTATTTT,CASGTSGGKADTQYF,.,TRBD2,TRBJ2-3,TRBV27
TGTGCCAGCACCGCTCGTGGGATTTCGGGAGGCTACACCTTC,CASTARGISGGYTF,.,.,TRBJ1-2,TRBV2
TGTGCCAGCAGCCGACGATCCGACAGCTATAACACTGAAGCTTTCTTT,CASSRRSDSYNTEAFF,.,.,TRBJ1-1,TRBV7-6
TGCAGCGCAATTCCCGGACGGGGGATCGCTGAAGCTTTCTTT,CSAIPGRGIAEAFF,.,.,TRBJ1-1,TRBV29-1
TGTGCCAGCAGCCGGGACAGGGGGTGGGAGACCCAGTACTTC,CASSRDRGWETQYF,.,TRBD1,TRBJ2-5,TRBV7-2
TGCGCCAGCAGTGAGACCTTAGGGGGAATCTACGAGCAGTACTTC,CASSETLGGIYEQYF,.,.,TRBJ2-7,TRBV10-1
TGTGCCAGCAGCTTGCCGGGACAGGGAGATTCACCCCTCCACTTT,CASSLPGQGDSPLHF,many,TRBD1,TRBJ1-6,TRBV5-4
TGCAGCGTTCGGGTTTCAGGGGGTTACGAGCAGTACTTC,CSVRVSGGYEQYF,.,TRBD1,TRBJ2-7,TRBV29-1
TGTGCCACCAGCACCGGGACATTTGTCGATGGCTACACCTTC,CATSTGTFVDGYTF,once,.,TRBJ1-2,TRBV15
TGTGCCAGCAGGGGACAGGGCGAAAACACCATATATTTT,CASRGQGENTIYF,.,TRBD1,TRBJ1-3,TRBV27
TGCGCCAGCAGTCGGGAGGGGTCAGATACGCAGTATTTT,CASSREGSDTQYF,.,TRBD2,TRBJ2-3,TRBV5-1
TGTGCCAGTAGTATTTTACAGGGGGCGACTGAAGCTTTCTTT,CASSILQGATEAFF,.,TRBD1,TRBJ1-1,TRBV19
TGTGCCAGCAGCTTAGTGGAGGTTGGGAACGAGCAGTACTTC,CASSLVEVGNEQYF,.,.,TRBJ2-7,TRBV7-9
TGTGCCAGCAGCCGGGACAGCTCCTACAATGAGCAGTTCTTC,CASSRDSSYNEQFF,.,TRBD1,TRBJ2-1,TRBV7-2